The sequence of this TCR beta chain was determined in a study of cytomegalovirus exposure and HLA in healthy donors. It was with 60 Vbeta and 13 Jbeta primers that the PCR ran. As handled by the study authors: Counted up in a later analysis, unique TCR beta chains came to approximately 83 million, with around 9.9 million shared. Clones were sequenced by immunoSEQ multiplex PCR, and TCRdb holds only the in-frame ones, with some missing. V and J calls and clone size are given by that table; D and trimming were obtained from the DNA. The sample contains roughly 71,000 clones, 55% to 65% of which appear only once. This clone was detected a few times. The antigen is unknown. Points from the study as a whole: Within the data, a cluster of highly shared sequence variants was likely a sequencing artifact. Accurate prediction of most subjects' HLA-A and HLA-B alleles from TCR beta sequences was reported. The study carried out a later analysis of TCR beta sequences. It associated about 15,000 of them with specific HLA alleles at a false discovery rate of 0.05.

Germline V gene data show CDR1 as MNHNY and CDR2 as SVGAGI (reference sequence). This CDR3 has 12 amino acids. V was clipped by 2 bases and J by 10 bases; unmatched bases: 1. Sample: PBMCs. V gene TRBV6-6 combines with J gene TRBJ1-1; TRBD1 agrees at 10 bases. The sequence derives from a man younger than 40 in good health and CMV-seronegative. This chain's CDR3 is CASSYGDRGAFF. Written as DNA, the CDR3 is TGTGCCAGCAGTTACGGGGACAGGGGAGCTTTCTTT.